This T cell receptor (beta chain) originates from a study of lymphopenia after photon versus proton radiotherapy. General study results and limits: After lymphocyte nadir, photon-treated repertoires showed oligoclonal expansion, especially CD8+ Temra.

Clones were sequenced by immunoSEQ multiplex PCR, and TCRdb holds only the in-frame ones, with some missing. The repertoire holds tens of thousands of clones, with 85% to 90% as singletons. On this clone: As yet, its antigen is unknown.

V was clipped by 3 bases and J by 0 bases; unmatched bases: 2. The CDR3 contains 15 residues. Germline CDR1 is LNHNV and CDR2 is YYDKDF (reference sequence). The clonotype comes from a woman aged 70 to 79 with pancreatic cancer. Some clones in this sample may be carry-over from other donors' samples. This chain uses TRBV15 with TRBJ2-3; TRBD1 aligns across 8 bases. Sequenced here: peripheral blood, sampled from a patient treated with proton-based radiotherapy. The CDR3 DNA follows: TGTGCCACCAGCAGGGACAGGGTGAGCACAGATACGCAGTATTTT. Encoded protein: CATSRDRVSTDTQYF. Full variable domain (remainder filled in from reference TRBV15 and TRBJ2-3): DAMVIQNPRYQVTQFGKPVTLSCSQTLNHNVMYWYQQKSSQAPKLLFHYYDKDFNNEADTPDNFQSRRPNTSFCFLDIRSPGLGDTAMYLCATSRDRVSTDTQYFGPGTRLTVL.